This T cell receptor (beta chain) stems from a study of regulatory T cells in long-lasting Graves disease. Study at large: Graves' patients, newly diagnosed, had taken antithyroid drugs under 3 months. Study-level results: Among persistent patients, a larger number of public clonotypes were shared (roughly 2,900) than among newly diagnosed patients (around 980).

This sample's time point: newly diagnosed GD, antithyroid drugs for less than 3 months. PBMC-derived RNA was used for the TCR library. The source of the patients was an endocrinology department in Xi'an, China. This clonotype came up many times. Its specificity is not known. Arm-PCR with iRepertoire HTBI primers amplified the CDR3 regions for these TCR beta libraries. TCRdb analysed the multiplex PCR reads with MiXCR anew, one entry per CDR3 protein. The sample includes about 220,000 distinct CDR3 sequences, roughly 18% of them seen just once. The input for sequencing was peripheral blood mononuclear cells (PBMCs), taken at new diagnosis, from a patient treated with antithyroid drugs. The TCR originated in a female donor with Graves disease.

CDR3 sequence reads: CSVGKATGGGYTF. Here the CDR3 DNA reads TGCAGCGTTGGAAAGGCGACAGGGGGTGGCTACACCTTC. The chain joins TRBV29-1 to TRBJ1-2; 9 bases align to TRBD1. The CDR3 is made up of 13 amino acids. Germline V gene sequence: CDR1 SQVTM, CDR2 ANQGSEA. J gave up 7 bases and V 4 bases, and 7 bases lay outside the gene matches. Drawing the rest from reference TRBV29-1 and TRBJ1-2, the complete variable domain is SAVISQKPSRDICQRGTSLTIQCQVDSQVTMMFWYRQQPGQSLTLIATANQGSEATYESGFVIDKFPISRPNLTFSTLTVSNMSPEDSSIYLCSVGKATGGGYTFGSGTRLTVV.